This T cell receptor (beta chain) comes out of a study of control samples from healthy donors and cancer patients. The assay was immunoSEQ multiplex PCR, and TCRdb's table has in-frame clones only and misses some. Altogether tens of thousands of clones are present, about 93% being singletons, with the ten largest covering about 4%. CDR3 length: 17 residues. The J segment lost 4 bases and the V segment lost 5 bases, leaving 12 bases of the junction unmatched. Germline loops: CDR1 MGHRA, CDR2 YSYEKL. J is TRBJ1-3 and V is TRBV4-1; TRBD1 agrees at 9 bases. The TCR sequence derives from a man aged 25 to 40 in good health. The sample comprised blood. The CDR3 coding sequence is TGCGCCAGCAGCGTCCCCGGCGGGACAGGGATCGGAAACACCATATATTTT. Translating it yields CASSVPGGTGIGNTIYF.